The T cell receptor beta chain under discussion was sequenced for a study of T cells expressing NK-cell markers. Overall study results and limits: Of the CD8+ T cell pool in about 6 donors, roughly 1.0-7.0% was accounted for by dominant NKG2C+ clonotypes. What remained unclear was the HCMV specificity of expanded NKG2C+ T cell clones.

Points on this clonotype: What it binds is not known.

The CDR3 sequence is 12 residues long. With UMIs, 5'RACE template switching was used to make TCR beta cDNA. TCRdb re-called the 5' RACE reads; one entry per CDR3 protein, DNA not given. The sample has 140,000 to 150,000 distinct CDR3 sequences; the top ten hold approximately 12%. The sequenced material came from blood T cells: a sorted CD56 or NKG2C T cell subset, CD4+ or CD8+ T cells, or bulk PBMC T cells (not recorded which). The V gene is TRBV12-3 or TRBV12-4, the J gene TRBJ2-3; as DNA is missing, the TRBD2 call by TCRdb cannot be tested. This TCR was recovered from a young man in good health. CDR3: CASSPGRVTQYF.